This entry lists 3 T cell receptor beta chains sequenced from one sample in a study. TCRdb used MiXCR to reprocess the RT-PCR reads, holding one entry per CDR3 protein. The table lists about 700,000 distinct CDR3 sequences, around 14% of them singletons. Sequencing was performed on memory CD4+ T cells from blood. The receptor source for this set is a female donor in good health, serving as a healthy control.

This clonotype has a count of ten or more. This sequence joins TRBV4-3 and TRBJ2-5; D possibly matches TRBD1 or TRBD2 (5 bases each). Trimming removed 3 bases at V and 5 bases at J, with 19 bases between. Germline V CDR1 and CDR2: LGHNA, YSLEER. This CDR3 contains 16 residues. In nucleotides, the CDR3 is TGCGCCAGCAGCCAGACGACGACTGGTGGGGGTGAGACCCAGTACTTC. Amino acid sequence: CASSQTTTGGGETQYF.

This clonotype has just a few counts. J is TRBJ1-5 and V is TRBV12-3 or TRBV12-4; the match to TRBD1 covers 7 bases. The CDR3 spans 15 residues. V shed 6 bases, J shed 4 bases, and the junction held 9 bases outside the gene matches. The CDR3 sequence: CASRTGTAGNQPQHF. In DNA, the CDR3 is TGTGCCAGCAGGACTGGGACAGCGGGAAATCAGCCCCAGCATTTT.

Remarks on this clonotype: This may be a read error, as it is one base from a much larger clone. J is TRBJ2-3 and V is TRBV6-1, with 8 bases lining up with TRBD2. J was trimmed by 3 bases and V by 4 bases; bases with no gene match: 6. Per the germline V gene, CDR1 is MNHNS and CDR2 is SASEGT. The CDR3 sequence is 15 residues long. The CDR3 protein is CASSGTSRRTDTQYF. DNA of the CDR3: TGTGCCAGCAGTGGGACTAGCAGGAGAACAGATACGCAGTATTTT.